Below are 24 T cell receptor beta chains sequenced from a single sample in a study of cytomegalovirus exposure and HLA in healthy donors. The study ran its PCR with 60 Vbeta and 13 Jbeta primers. Clones were read by immunoSEQ multiplex PCR, and TCRdb kept only the in-frame ones, dropping some. This sample carries 150,000 to 200,000 clones, around 80% of them seen once, and the ten largest clones take 13% to 15%. Sequenced: PBMCs. The receptor set was obtained from a woman in her forties in good health and CMV-seronegative.

The rearrangement links TRBV9 to TRBJ2-1; 8 nucleotides align to TRBD1. The germline V gene encodes CDR1 SGDLS and CDR2 YYNGEE. The J segment lost 7 bases and the V segment lost 2 bases, leaving 8 bases of the junction unmatched. The CDR3 sequence is 15 residues long. The CDR3 reads CASSVEGQAANEQFF. The CDR3 nucleotides are TGTGCCAGCAGCGTTGAGGGACAGGCTGCAAATGAGCAGTTCTTC.

V and J are TRBV18 and TRBJ2-6; D gene ambiguous. Germline V gives CDR1 KGHSH, CDR2 LQKENI. Trimming removed 4 bases at V and 4 bases at J, with 8 bases between. The CDR3 spans 14 residues. The CDR3 loop reads CASSLEAGANVLTF. The CDR3 DNA reads TGTGCCAGCTCACTCGAGGCAGGGGCCAACGTCCTGACTTTC.

This clone was observed a few times. The V gene is TRBV9, the J gene TRBJ1-3; D may be TRBD1 (6 bases). This CDR3 region has 15 residues. V lost 2 bases, J lost 0 bases, and 9 bases lay in between. Germline-derived CDR1 and CDR2 are SGDLS and YYNGEE. The CDR3 coding sequence is TGTGCCAGCAGCGTCCAGGGGAGCTCTGGAAACACCATATATTTT. Protein sequence: CASSVQGSSGNTIYF.

In this sample, this clone turned up a few times. The J gene is TRBJ2-7, the V gene TRBV28, with 9 bases that match TRBD1. V was pared by 3 bases and J by 4 bases, with 10 bases of the junction left unmatched. Germline V gene data show CDR1 as MDHEN and CDR2 as SYDVKM. This CDR3 comprises 16 residues. The CDR3 loop reads CASSLLPGQGAYEQYF. DNA for the CDR3: TGTGCCAGCAGTTTGCTTCCGGGACAGGGCGCTTACGAGCAGTACTTC.

This chain joins TRBV11-2 and TRBJ2-3; TRBD2 aligns across 11 bases. J gave up 6 bases and V 3 bases, and 8 bases lay outside the gene matches. CDR1 is SGHAT and CDR2 is FQNNGV in the germline V gene. The CDR3 has 16 residues. CDR3 sequence reads: CASSFTSGGRGDTQYF. DNA for the CDR3: TGTGCCAGCAGCTTCACTAGCGGGGGCAGGGGGGATACGCAGTATTTT.

The chain combines TRBV4-3 with TRBJ2-5; tentative D call: TRBD1 (5 bases). In germline, CDR1 is LGHNA, CDR2 YSLEER. V lost 0 bases and J 5 bases, leaving 13 bases between the germline ends. The CDR3 contains 15 residues. The CDR3 sequence: CASSQDWVAGETQYF. The CDR3 DNA sequence: TGCGCCAGCAGCCAAGATTGGGTAGCAGGGGAGACCCAGTACTTC.

There are a few counts of this clone. The junction and the germline gene differ at one end; a read error may be behind it. The chain joins TRBV2 to TRBJ2-6; 9 bases align to TRBD1. The germline CDR1 and CDR2 sequences are SNHLY and FYNNEI. The CDR3 is 17 amino acids. The CDR3 sequence: CASVRTGEPSGANGLTF. DNA of the CDR3: TGTGCCAGCGTTCGGACAGGGGAACCATCTGGGGCCAACGGCCTGACTTTC.

The V and J genes are TRBV19 and TRBJ1-2; D perhaps matches TRBD1 (5 bases). This CDR3 is built from 17 residues. Trimming pared 3 bases from V and 2 bases from J, leaving 19 bases between. Germline CDR1 reads LNHDA; CDR2 reads SQIVND (reference sequence). The CDR3 reads CASSIFSDSVLNYGYTF. The CDR3 DNA reads as TGTGCCAGTAGTATTTTTAGTGACAGCGTCCTGAACTATGGCTACACCTTC. The full variable domain, its missing parts supplied by reference TRBV19 and TRBJ1-2, is DGGITQSPKYLFRKEGQNVTLSCEQNLNHDAMYWYRQDPGQGLRLIYYSQIVNDFQKGDIAEGYSVSREKKESFPLTVTSAQKNPTAFYLCASSIFSDSVLNYGYTFGSGTRLTVV.

The rearrangement uses TRBV28 and TRBJ2-5, with TRBD2 identical over 7 bases. The trim removed 6 bases at V and 4 bases at J, leaving 11 bases unmatched. The CDR3 totals 15 residues. CDR1 and CDR2 from the germline V gene are MDHEN and SYDVKM. CDR3 sequence: CASRSGTIGGETQYF. The CDR3 nucleotides are TGTGCCAGCAGATCAGGGACTATTGGAGGAGAGACCCAGTACTTC.

CDR3 residues: CASSFGTSGTEQYF. The CDR3 nucleotides are TGTGCCAGCAGCTTTGGGACTAGCGGGACCGAGCAGTACTTC. The J gene is TRBJ2-7, the V gene TRBV11-2; 13 positions agree with TRBD2. Germline V gene data show CDR1 as SGHAT and CDR2 as FQNNGV. This CDR3 is 14 amino acids long. J lost 6 bases, V lost 3 bases, and 2 bases had no gene match.

CDR3 loop: CASSSSDGGNEQFF. The CDR3 DNA reads as TGTGCCAGCAGCTCATCGGACGGGGGGAATGAGCAGTTCTTC. The V call is TRBV11-2, the J call TRBJ2-1, with 7 bases that match TRBD2. With V trimmed by 4 bases and J by 7 bases, 7 bases remained unmatched. The germline V gene has CDR1 SGHAT and CDR2 FQNNGV. The CDR3 loop spans 14 amino acids. The whole variable domain, remainder taken from reference TRBV11-2 and TRBJ2-1, is EAGVAQSPRYKIIEKRQSVAFWCNPISGHATLYWYQQILGQGPKLLIQFQNNGVVDDSQLPKDRFSAERLKGVDSTLKIQPAKLEDSAVYLCASSSSDGGNEQFFGPGTRLTVL.

V gene TRBV7-2 combines with J gene TRBJ2-1; 7 positions agree with TRBD2. The junction had 4 bases not matched to a gene; V was cut back by 4 bases and J by 1 base. The CDR3 covers 15 residues. Germline V gives CDR1 SGHTA, CDR2 FQGNSA. In nucleotides, the CDR3 is TGTGCCAGCAGCTCGAACGGGGGGTCCTACAATGAGCAGTTCTTC. Translating gives CASSSNGGSYNEQFF.

The rearrangement uses TRBV20-1 and TRBJ1-1; D gene unclear. Germline V gives CDR1 DFQATT, CDR2 SNEGSKA (reference sequence). V was clipped by 6 bases and J by 8 bases, with 13 bases between them. This CDR3 has 11 amino acids. The DNA of the CDR3 is TGCAGTGCCAAGCGTGGCCCCGAAGCTTTCTTT. It encodes CSAKRGPEAFF.

This clone was seen only once. This chain connects TRBV5-1 to TRBJ2-3, with D perhaps matching TRBD2 (6 bases). Per germline, CDR1 SGHRS and CDR2 YFSETQ. Trimming took off 7 bases at V and 5 bases at J, with 11 bases between the two ends. This CDR3 comprises 12 residues. Here the CDR3 reads CASYRRGDTQYF. The CDR3 region has the DNA TGCGCCAGCTACAGGCGGGGAGATACGCAGTATTTT.

The chain recombines TRBV11-3 with TRBJ1-5; D ambiguous. Germline CDR1 is SGHNT and CDR2 is YENEEA. This CDR3 region has 20 residues. Trimming took 2 bases from V and 0 from J, leaving 23 bases between them. In nucleotides, the CDR3 is TGTGCCAGCAGCTTACCCGCCCGAGGGAGCAAACCTTATAGCAATCAGCCCCAGCATTTT. Translated: CASSLPARGSKPYSNQPQHF. The whole variable domain, filled in from reference TRBV11-3 and TRBJ1-5, reads EAGVVQSPRYKIIEKKQPVAFWCNPISGHNTLYWYLQNLGQGPELLIRYENEEAVDDSQLPKDRFSAERLKGVDSTLKIQPAELGDSAVYLCASSLPARGSKPYSNQPQHFGDGTRLSIL.

This chain connects TRBV23-1 to TRBJ2-1, with D hard to call. TRBV23-1 is given ORF status, its function remaining uncertain. This CDR3 comprises 10 residues. The ends were cut back, 9 bases at V and 5 bases at J, with 5 bases in the middle. The CDR3, as DNA: TGCGCCAGTAGCCACAATGAGCAGTTCTTC. It yields the protein CASSHNEQFF.

Comments on this clone: Germline is not matched at one junction end, which may reflect a read error. The genes are TRBV5-4 and TRBJ1-2; D possibly corresponds to TRBD1 (6 bases). CDR1 is SGHNT and CDR2 is YYREEE in the germline V gene (reference sequence). There are 16 residues in the CDR3. This CDR3 reads CASTLSRGPSNYGYTF. The CDR3 DNA reads as TGTGCCAGCACCTTGTCCAGGGGCCCCTCTAACTATGGCTACACCTTC.

The CDR3 bases are TGTGCCAGCAGATACGGGACTAGCGGGACGGTCGGGGAGCTGTTTTTT. Translated, it gives CASRYGTSGTVGELFF. The rearrangement joins TRBV27 to TRBJ2-2; 13 positions agree with TRBD2. Per the germline V gene, CDR1 is MNHEY and CDR2 is SMNVEV (reference sequence). V was pared by 6 bases and J by 7 bases, with 8 bases of the junction left unmatched. The CDR3 sequence is 16 residues long.

The sample holds one count of this clone. This chain joins TRBV30 and TRBJ2-3; D unclear. CDR1 and CDR2 (germline): GTSNPN, SVGIG (reference sequence). The V end lost 6 bases, the J end lost 2 bases, and 9 bases lay between the germline ends. There are 12 residues in the CDR3. The chain's CDR3 is CACEKSTDTQYF. The DNA of the CDR3 is TGTGCCTGTGAGAAGTCCACAGATACGCAGTATTTT.

The V call is TRBV2, the J call TRBJ1-2, with D perhaps TRBD1 (5 bases). With 6 bases removed from V and 6 bases from J, the gap between germline ends came to 26 bases. Germline CDR1 is SNHLY and CDR2 is FYNNEI. This CDR3 region has 17 residues. The CDR3, as DNA: TGTGCCAGCAGCGCCAACAGACGGGCCTCAGGAGGGGATGGCTACACCTTC. Protein product: CASSANRRASGGDGYTF.

Concerning this clone itself: At one boundary the junction diverges from the germline segment, which might be a read error. The chain is built from TRBV28 and TRBJ2-7, with TRBD1 matching over 11 bases. CDR1 and CDR2 (germline): MDHEN, SYDVKM. The CDR3 contains 12 residues. CDR3 protein: CASRLGTGGNIF. In nucleotides, the CDR3 is TGTGCCAGCAGACTTGGGACAGGGGGGAATATATTC.

The chain employs TRBV4-3 and TRBJ2-6; TRBD2 matches at 11 bases. After removal of 3 bases from V and 0 bases from J, the junction contained 1 base not matched to a gene. Germline V CDR1 and CDR2: LGHNA, YSLEER. The CDR3 is 17 residues long. This CDR3 reads CASSHGTSGSGANVLTF. The CDR3 nucleotides read TGCGCCAGCAGCCATGGGACTAGCGGCTCTGGGGCCAACGTCCTGACTTTC.

The V call is TRBV28, the J call TRBJ1-4; D ambiguous. The V gene's germline CDR1 is MDHEN and CDR2 SYDVKM. The V gene lost 3 bases and the J gene lost 8 bases, with 16 bases spanning the gap. The CDR3 length is 15 residues. The CDR3 is CASSFPTGIGEKLFF. Written as DNA, the CDR3 is TGTGCCAGCAGTTTCCCCACGGGGATCGGGGAAAAACTGTTTTTT.

This clone was recorded a few times. V gene TRBV9 combines with J gene TRBJ1-4; maybe TRBD1 (5 bases). V lost 3 bases and J lost 0, with 18 bases in between. The CDR3 is 18 amino acids. Germline V CDR1 and CDR2: SGDLS, YYNGEE. The CDR3 loop is CASSGQTPTMATNEKLFF. CDR3 bases: TGTGCCAGCAGCGGACAGACCCCCACCATGGCAACTAATGAAAAACTGTTTTTT.